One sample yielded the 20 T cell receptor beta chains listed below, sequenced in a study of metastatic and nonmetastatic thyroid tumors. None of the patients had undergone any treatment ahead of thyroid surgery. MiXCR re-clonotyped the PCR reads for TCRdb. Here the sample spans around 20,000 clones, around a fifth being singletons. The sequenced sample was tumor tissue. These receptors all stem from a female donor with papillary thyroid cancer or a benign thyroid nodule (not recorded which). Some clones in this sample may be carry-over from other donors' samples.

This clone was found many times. The CDR3 region is CASSFKGGLEAFF. The CDR3 DNA is TGTGCCAGCAGCTTTAAGGGGGGACTAGAAGCTTTCTTT. The chain has TRBV7-8 and TRBJ1-1, with D perhaps TRBD1 (6 bases). Between the trimmed V and J ends, which lost 3 bases and 8 bases, there was a span of 13 bases. The germline V gene has CDR1 SGHVS and CDR2 FQNEAQ. The CDR3 runs 13 residues. The full variable domain, completed using reference TRBV7-8 and TRBJ1-1, is GAGVSQSPRYKVAKRGQDVALRCDPISGHVSLFWYQQALGQGPEFLTYFQNEAQLDKSGLPSDRFFAERPEGSVSTLKIQRTQQEDSAVYLCASSFKGGLEAFFGQGTRLTVV.

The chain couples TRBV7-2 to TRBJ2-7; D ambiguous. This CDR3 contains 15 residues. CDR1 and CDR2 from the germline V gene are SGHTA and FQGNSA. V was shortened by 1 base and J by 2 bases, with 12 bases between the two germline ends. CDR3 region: CASSLGAGIAYEQYF. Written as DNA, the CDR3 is TGTGCCAGCAGCTTAGGGGCAGGAATAGCCTACGAGCAGTACTTC.

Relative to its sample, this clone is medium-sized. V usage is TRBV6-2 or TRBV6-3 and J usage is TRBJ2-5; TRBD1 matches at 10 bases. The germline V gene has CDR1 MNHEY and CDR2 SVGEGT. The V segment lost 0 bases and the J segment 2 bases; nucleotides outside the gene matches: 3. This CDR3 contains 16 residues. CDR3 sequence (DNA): TGTGCCAGCAGTTACTCCGGGACAGGGGCACAAGAGACCCAGTACTTC. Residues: CASSYSGTGAQETQYF.

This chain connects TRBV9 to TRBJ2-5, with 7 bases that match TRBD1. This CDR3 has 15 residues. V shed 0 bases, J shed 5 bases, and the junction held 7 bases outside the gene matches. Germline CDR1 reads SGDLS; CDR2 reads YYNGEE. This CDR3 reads CASSVAKGAPETQYF. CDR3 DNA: TGTGCCAGCAGCGTAGCTAAGGGGGCCCCCGAGACCCAGTACTTC.

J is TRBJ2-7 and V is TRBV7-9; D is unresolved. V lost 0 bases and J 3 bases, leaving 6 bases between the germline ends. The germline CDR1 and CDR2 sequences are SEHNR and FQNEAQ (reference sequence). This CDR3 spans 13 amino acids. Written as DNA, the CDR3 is TGTGCCAGCAGCTTAGCGGCGAGCTACGAGCAGTACTTC. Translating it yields CASSLAASYEQYF.

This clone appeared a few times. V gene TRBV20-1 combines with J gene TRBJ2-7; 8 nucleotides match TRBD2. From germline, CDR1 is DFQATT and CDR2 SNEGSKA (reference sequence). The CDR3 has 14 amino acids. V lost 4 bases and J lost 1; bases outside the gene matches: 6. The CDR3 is CSATRAGVSYEQYF. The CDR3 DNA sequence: TGCAGTGCTACCCGAGCGGGAGTATCCTACGAGCAGTACTTC.

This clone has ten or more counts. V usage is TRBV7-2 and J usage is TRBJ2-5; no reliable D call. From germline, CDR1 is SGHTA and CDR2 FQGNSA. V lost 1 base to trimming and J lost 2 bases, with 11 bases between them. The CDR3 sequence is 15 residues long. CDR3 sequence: CASSLDWLRQETQYF. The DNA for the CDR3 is TGTGCCAGCAGCTTAGATTGGCTGCGGCAAGAGACCCAGTACTTC.

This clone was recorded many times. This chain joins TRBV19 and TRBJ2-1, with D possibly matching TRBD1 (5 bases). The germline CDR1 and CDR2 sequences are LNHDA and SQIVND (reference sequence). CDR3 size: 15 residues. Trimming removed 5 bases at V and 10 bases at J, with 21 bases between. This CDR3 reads CASSALDSPWEEQFF. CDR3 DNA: TGTGCCAGTAGTGCCTTAGACAGTCCGTGGGAAGAGCAGTTCTTC.

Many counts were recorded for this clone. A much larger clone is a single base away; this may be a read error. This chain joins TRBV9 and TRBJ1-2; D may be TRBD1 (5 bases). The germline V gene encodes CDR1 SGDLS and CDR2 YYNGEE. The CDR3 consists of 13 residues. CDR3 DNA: TGTGCCAGCAGCGTATCAGGGATCAATGGCTGCACCTTC. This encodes CASSVSGINGCTF. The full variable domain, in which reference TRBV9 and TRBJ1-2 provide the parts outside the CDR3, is DSGVTQTPKHLITATGQRVTLRCSPRSGDLSVYWYQQSLDQGLQFLIQYYNGEERAKGNILERFSAQQFPDLHSELNLSSLELGDSALYFCASSVSGINGCTFGSGTRLTVV.

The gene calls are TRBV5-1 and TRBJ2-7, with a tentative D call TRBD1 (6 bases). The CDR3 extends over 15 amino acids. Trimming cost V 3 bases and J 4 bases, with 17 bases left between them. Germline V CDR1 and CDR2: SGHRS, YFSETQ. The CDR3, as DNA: TGCGCCAGCAGCTCCACCGGGACAATAGAATACGAGCAGTACTTC. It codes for CASSSTGTIEYEQYF.

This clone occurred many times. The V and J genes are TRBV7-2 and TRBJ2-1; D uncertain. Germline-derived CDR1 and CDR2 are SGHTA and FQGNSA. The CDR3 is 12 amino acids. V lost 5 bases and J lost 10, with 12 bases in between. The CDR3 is CASSPNLGEQFF. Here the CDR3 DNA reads TGTGCCAGCAGCCCTAATCTGGGGGAGCAGTTCTTC.

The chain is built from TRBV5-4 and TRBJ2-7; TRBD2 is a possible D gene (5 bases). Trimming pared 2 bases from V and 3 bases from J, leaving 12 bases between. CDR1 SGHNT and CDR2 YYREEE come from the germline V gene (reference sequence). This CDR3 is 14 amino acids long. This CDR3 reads CASSFSGMDYEQYF. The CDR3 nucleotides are TGTGCCAGCAGCTTCAGCGGAATGGACTACGAGCAGTACTTC.

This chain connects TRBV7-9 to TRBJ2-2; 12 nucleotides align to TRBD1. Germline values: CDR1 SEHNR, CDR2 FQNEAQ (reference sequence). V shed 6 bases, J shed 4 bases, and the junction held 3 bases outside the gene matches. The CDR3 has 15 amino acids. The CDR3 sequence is CASSRDRGLTGELFF. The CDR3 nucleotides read TGTGCCAGCAGTCGGGACAGGGGGCTCACCGGGGAGCTGTTTTTT.

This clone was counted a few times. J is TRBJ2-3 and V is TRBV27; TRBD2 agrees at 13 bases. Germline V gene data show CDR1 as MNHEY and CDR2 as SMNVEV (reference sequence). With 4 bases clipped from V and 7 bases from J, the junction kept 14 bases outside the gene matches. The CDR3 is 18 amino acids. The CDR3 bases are TGTGCCAGCAGTTCGGGACTAGCGGGAAGTCAATGTATGTATACGCAGTATTTT. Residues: CASSSGLAGSQCMYTQYF.

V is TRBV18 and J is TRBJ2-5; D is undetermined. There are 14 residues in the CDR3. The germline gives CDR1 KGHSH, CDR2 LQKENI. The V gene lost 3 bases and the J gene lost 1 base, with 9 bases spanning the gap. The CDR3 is CASSPTDLQETQYF. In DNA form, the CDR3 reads TGTGCCAGCTCACCGACGGATCTCCAAGAGACCCAGTACTTC.

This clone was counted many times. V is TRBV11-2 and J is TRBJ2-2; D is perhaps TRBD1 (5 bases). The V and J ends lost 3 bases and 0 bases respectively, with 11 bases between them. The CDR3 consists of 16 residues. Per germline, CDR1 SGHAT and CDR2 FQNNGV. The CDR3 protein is CASSFFQGANTGELFF. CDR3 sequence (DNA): TGTGCCAGCAGCTTTTTTCAGGGCGCGAACACCGGGGAGCTGTTTTTT.

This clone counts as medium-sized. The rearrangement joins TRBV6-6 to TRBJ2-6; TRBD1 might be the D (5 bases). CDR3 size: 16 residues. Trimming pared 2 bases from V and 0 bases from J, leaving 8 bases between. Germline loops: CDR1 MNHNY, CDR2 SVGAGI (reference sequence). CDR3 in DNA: TGTGCCAGCAGTTACCAGGGTTTCTCTGGGGCCAACGTCCTGACTTTC. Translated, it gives CASSYQGFSGANVLTF.

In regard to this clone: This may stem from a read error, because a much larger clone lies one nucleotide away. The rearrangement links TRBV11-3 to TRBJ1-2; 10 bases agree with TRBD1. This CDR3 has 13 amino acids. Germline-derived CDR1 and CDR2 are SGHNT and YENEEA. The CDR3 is CASSLTGGYCYTF. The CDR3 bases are TGTGCCAGCAGCCTGACAGGGGGCTATTGCTACACCTTC.

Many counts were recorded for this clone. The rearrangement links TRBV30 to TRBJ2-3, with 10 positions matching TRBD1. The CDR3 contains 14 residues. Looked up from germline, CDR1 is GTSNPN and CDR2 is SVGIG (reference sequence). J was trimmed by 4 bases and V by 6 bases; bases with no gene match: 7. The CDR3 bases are TGTGCCTGCGGGGACAGGGGAACCGCAGATACGCAGTATTTT. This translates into CACGDRGTADTQYF.

As DNA, the CDR3 is TGCGCCAGCAGCCAAAAGGGACACTTCAATCAGCCCCAGCATTTT. Translation gives CASSQKGHFNQPQHF. The chain uses TRBV4-3 and TRBJ1-5; a possible D gene is TRBD1 (6 bases). The CDR3 covers 15 residues. Germline loops: CDR1 LGHNA, CDR2 YSLEER. V lost 2 bases and J lost 3, with 11 bases in between.